The present TCR beta chain was sequenced within a study of T cell changes during pregnancy in multiple sclerosis. Repertoires were generated with immunoSEQ multiplex PCR, while TCRdb's copy carries only in-frame clones and drops some. The sample records about 40,000 clones, around nine tenths being singletons. In germline, CDR1 is LNHNV, CDR2 YYDKDF (reference sequence). The CDR3 covers 18 residues. With 0 bases removed from V and 2 bases from J, the gap between germline ends came to 17 bases. Sequenced here: CD4+ T cells from peripheral blood mononuclear cells, sampled before pregnancy. This chain uses TRBV15 with TRBJ1-5; maybe TRBD1 (5 bases). The sequence was obtained from a female donor with multiple sclerosis, enrolled in a pregnancy study. The CDR3 coding sequence is TGTGCCACCAGCAGAGAAGGAGGGTACGGGGCGGGCAATCAGCCCCAGCATTTT. Its translation: CATSREGGYGAGNQPQHF.